This T cell receptor (beta chain) was recorded in a study of blood T cell repertoires in COVID-19. Study context: Some COVID-19 samples were acute and others convalescent; all came from the United States, Italy and Spain. The cDNA or gDNA used as material had been derived from T cells, B-cell-depleted T cells, or PBMCs.

Per the original methods: Amplification of reference gene primers was used by the study to estimate nucleated cell counts. The repertoire was sequenced with immunoSEQ multiplex PCR; TCRdb's copy has only in-frame clones and lacks some. D and trimming come from the DNA, and the V and J calls and clone size come from that table. The sample shows 360,000 or so clones, 90% of them seen only once. Trimming removed 6 bases from V and 2 bases from J; junction bases left unmatched: 3. Germline-derived CDR1 and CDR2 are LNHDA and SQIVND (reference sequence). CDR3 length: 13 amino acids. This sequence was found in a man younger than 30 with active or convalescent COVID-19. The rearrangement joins TRBV19 to TRBJ2-7; the match to TRBD2 covers 8 bases. The sequenced sample consisted of peripheral blood. CDR3 coding DNA: TGTGCCAGTAGCCCTAGCGGGCCCTACGAGCAGTACTTC. It is translated as CASSPSGPYEQYF.